A selection of T cell receptor beta chains follows, all from one sample in a study of OX40 agonist ivuxolimab in advanced cancers. Sequencing used immunoSEQ multiplex PCR; TCRdb keeps in-frame clones, though not all of them. Of about 82,000 clones listed, more than 70% are singletons. The sample in question was CD4+ or CD8+ T cells sorted from blood, obtained in a trial of the OX40 agonist ivuxolimab. Every receptor here comes from an adult with an advanced solid tumor such as melanoma, head and neck, liver or kidney cancer. The CDR3 runs from the conserved cysteine through the conserved F or W. The D gene is left open where the match is weak. The listing skips clone size in some rows; elsewhere it reads once, few, many or a size class.

>TRBV30|TRBJ2-7|.|.
TGTGCCTGGAGTGTTTCAGGGGCCGGCGAGCAGTACTTC
CAWSVSGAGEQYF
>TRBV27|TRBJ2-7|TRBD1|.
TGTGCCAGCCGCCGGACAGGACCCTACGAGCAGTACTTC
CASRRTGPYEQYF
>TRBV7-3|TRBJ2-7|.|.
TGTGCCAGCAGCCCAAGGGGAATCTACGAGCAGTACTTC
CASSPRGIYEQYF
>TRBV11-2|TRBJ2-3|TRBD2|.
TGTGCCAGCAGCCGACTAGCGGGGCGTGATGATACGCAGTATTTT
CASSRLAGRDDTQYF
>TRBV5-6|TRBJ1-2|TRBD1|.
TGTGCCAGCAGCCTATTACAGGGGACGTATGGCTACACCTTC
CASSLLQGTYGYTF
>TRBV30|TRBJ1-5|TRBD1|.
TGTGCCTGGAGTGGCGCGAAAGGGGGCGGTCAGCCCCAGCATTTT
CAWSGAKGGGQPQHF
>TRBV18|TRBJ2-3|.|few
TGTGCCAGCTCACCCTGGACCCGAAAAATCACAGATACGCAGTATTTT
CASSPWTRKITDTQYF
>TRBV5-1|TRBJ2-1|TRBD2|.
TGCGCCAGCAGTACCGGACTAGCGGGGTCGTTGTTCTTC
CASSTGLAGSLFF
>TRBV7-9|TRBJ1-2|.|.
TGTGCCAGCAGCCCCGCCTTAGGGGGGTCCTATGGCTACACCTTC
CASSPALGGSYGYTF
>TRBV6-5|TRBJ1-3|.|few
TGTGCCAGCAGTTCTGGACGGGGTGGGGGAAACACCATATATTTT
CASSSGRGGGNTIYF
>TRBV6-6|TRBJ1-1|.|few
TGTGCCAGCAGTCCCCAGACGCCGGTGAACACTGAAGCTTTCTTT
CASSPQTPVNTEAFF
>TRBV5-6|TRBJ1-2|.|.
TGTGCCAGCAGCTTGGCCGCGTTATCCGGCCGGGGCTACACCTTC
CASSLAALSGRGYTF
>TRBV27|TRBJ1-1|.|once
TGTGCCAGCTGGCTCCAGGGAAGAGTCACTGAAGCTTTCTTT
CASWLQGRVTEAFF
>TRBV4-1|TRBJ2-2|.|.
TGCGCCAGCAGCCAACCGACCGGGCCCCAGAGATTCCGGGAGCTGTTTTTT
CASSQPTGPQRFRELFF
>TRBV5-1|TRBJ2-1|.|.
TGCGCCAGCAGCTTTATGACACCTTCCAATGAGCAGTTCTTC
CASSFMTPSNEQFF
>TRBV7-9|TRBJ1-3|.|once
TGTGCCAGCAGCCGGACCCCCGGAGCTGGAAACACCATATATTTT
CASSRTPGAGNTIYF
>TRBV6-5|TRBJ1-1|.|.
TGTGCCAGCAGTTACTCCGACTGGGCAGGAGCTTTCTTT
CASSYSDWAGAFF
>TRBV14|TRBJ1-1|.|.
TGTGCCAGCAGCCAAGCATTGAGGGGTAACACTGAAGCTTTCTTT
CASSQALRGNTEAFF
>TRBV11-3|TRBJ1-4|.|.
TGTGCCAGCAGCTTAGATCTGGAGGAAAAACTGTTTTTT
CASSLDLEEKLFF
>TRBV6-6|TRBJ1-6|.|few
TGTGCCAGCAGTTCGCAGGGGCCAGATAATTCACCCCTCCACTTT
CASSSQGPDNSPLHF